One sample yielded the 17 T cell receptor beta chains listed below, sequenced in a study of tumor-infiltrating lymphocytes in primary liver carcinoma. With 500 ng total RNA as template and a constant-region primer, TCR beta cDNA was made. Slightly modified ARM-PCR served as the procedure for the TCR beta libraries. These libraries came from three rounds of nested multiplex PCR. PCR rounds one and two used TRBV1-TRBV30 forward primers with a C-beta reverse primer for around 11 cycles each. One entry per CDR3 protein, called by TCRdb with MiXCR from the multiplex PCR reads. The table shows fewer than 110,000 distinct CDR3 sequences, with around two thirds occurring only once. Scientists recovered RNA and DNA together from roughly 20-30 mg of unsorted bulk tissue. Sequencing was carried out using liver tumor tissue from sampling region 2. The sample's subset: tumor region T2, inferior pole. Receptor source: a woman between 55 and 75 years old with primary liver carcinoma and hepatitis B virus infection.

Of note for this clonotype: A single base separates this from a much larger clone, so it may be a read error. J is TRBJ1-2 and V is TRBV28, with D unclear. There are 14 residues in the CDR3. CDR1 and CDR2 (germline): MDHEN, SYDVKM. V was clipped by 2 bases and J by 8 bases, with 15 bases between them. This CDR3 reads CASSLELGKVGYTF. In DNA form, the CDR3 reads TGTGCCAGCAGTTTAGAACTGGGGAAGGTGGGCTACACCTTC.

The CDR3 protein is CASSFLKGPSYERYF. The CDR3 nucleotides read TGTGCCAGCAGTTTCCTAAAGGGACCCTCCTACGAACGGTACTTC. The gene calls are TRBV11-1 and TRBJ2-7; the D gene could be TRBD1 or TRBD2 (5 bases each). The CDR3 runs to 15 residues. Germline V CDR1 and CDR2: SGHAT, FQDESV (reference sequence). V was trimmed by 6 bases and J by 12 bases, leaving 27 bases between them.

This chain connects TRBV6-6 to TRBJ2-3, with a possible D match to TRBD2 (5 bases). Germline values: CDR1 MNHNY, CDR2 SVGAGI (reference sequence). The CDR3 runs to 15 residues. Trimming removed 7 bases at V and 6 bases at J, with 20 bases between. The CDR3 region has the DNA TGTGCCAGCACCCCAGCGGCACCTCTCACGGATACGCAGTATTTT. It translates to CASTPAAPLTDTQYF.

This clonotype was counted only a few times. This chain joins TRBV5-1 and TRBJ1-4, with D maybe TRBD1 (6 bases). V lost 4 bases and J lost 6, with 13 bases in between. Germline CDR1 and CDR2: SGHRS and YFSETQ. CDR3 length: 14 residues. The CDR3 protein is CASSRVGGDEKLFF. CDR3 coding DNA: TGCGCCAGCAGCCGCGTAGGGGGGGATGAAAAACTGTTTTTT.

This clonotype has a single count. No conserved phenylalanine or tryptophan ends this CDR3, so it is likely a read error. The gene calls are TRBV11-2 and TRBJ2-1, with D tentatively TRBD2 (6 bases). CDR1 and CDR2 from the germline V gene are SGHAT and FQNNGV. The ends were cut back, 5 bases at V and 13 bases at J, with 21 bases in the middle. The CDR3 runs to 14 residues. The CDR3 nucleotides read TGTGCCAGCAGCCTCCGGGACCGGGACTCCCATCAGTTCCTC. Translating it yields CASSLRDRDSHQFL.

Notes on this clonotype: Mismatch with germline at one junction end may stem from a read error. V and J are TRBV11-2 and TRBJ2-7; TRBD2 aligns across 7 bases. Per germline, CDR1 SGHAT and CDR2 FQNNGV. The CDR3 is 16 residues long. CDR3 residues: CASSHLSGKGAYERYF. The CDR3 region has the DNA TGCGCCAGTAGCCATTTAAGCGGGAAAGGGGCCTACGAGCGGTACTTC.

Comment on this clonotype: Because the CDR3 is missing its conserved closing phenylalanine or tryptophan, this is likely a read error. The chain has TRBV11-2 and TRBJ2-1, with 13 bases that match TRBD2. The CDR3 sequence is 17 residues long. With V trimmed by 5 bases and J by 8 bases, 12 bases remained unmatched. Germline lookup yields CDR1 SGHAT and CDR2 FQNNGV. The CDR3 loop is CASSRRLAGGPRDEQFI. CDR3 bases: TGTGCCAGCAGCAGGAGACTAGCGGGAGGACCGAGGGATGAGCAGTTCATC.

The chain employs TRBV20-1 and TRBJ1-4, with TRBD1 matching 7 bases. Per germline, CDR1 DFQATT and CDR2 SNEGSKA (reference sequence). This CDR3 has 14 residues. Trimming removed 3 bases from V and 5 bases from J; junction bases left unmatched: 6. The CDR3 DNA reads TGCAGTGCTAGGAATCCAGGGGGAAATGAAAAACTGTTTTTT. It specifies CSARNPGGNEKLFF.

With regard to this clonotype: One end of the junction fails to match germline, which may point to a read error. The chain carries TRBV11-3 and TRBJ2-1, with D unresolved. This CDR3 has 14 amino acids. The germline gives CDR1 SGHNT, CDR2 YENEEA. CDR3 region: CVSSLDRVGNEQSF. Written as DNA, the CDR3 is TGTGTCAGCAGCCTAGATCGCGTGGGCAATGAGCAGTCCTTC.

Concerning this clonotype: Likely a read error: the CDR3 ends without its conserved phenylalanine or tryptophan. It is unclear where the CDR3 begins or ends on the DNA, so no DNA is shown, and the CDR3 is as TCRdb lists it. The rearrangement uses TRBV11-2 and TRBJ2-4; TRBD1 reflects the table's D call only, with no check against the DNA. The length of the CDR3 is 15 amino acids, counting both ends. The germline CDR1 and CDR2 sequences are SGHAT and FQNNGV. CDR3 amino acids: CVSSLDGWGCDIRYS.

J is TRBJ2-7 and V is TRBV11-1; tentative D call: TRBD2 (6 bases). This CDR3 is built from 15 residues. Germline values: CDR1 SGHAT, CDR2 FQDESV (reference sequence). V was clipped by 5 bases and J by 6 bases, with 20 bases between them. The CDR3 region has the DNA TGTGCCAGCAGCCCCCGTACAACAGGACTACGCGAGCAGTACTTC. The encoded protein is CASSPRTTGLREQYF.

The rearrangement links TRBV6-6 to TRBJ2-7; TRBD2 agrees at 9 bases. The germline gives CDR1 MNHNY, CDR2 SVGAGI (reference sequence). The CDR3 has 13 amino acids. V trimming: 8 bases; J trimming: 7 bases; junction bases outside the gene matches: 9. The CDR3 DNA is TGTGCCAGCTGGAAAGCGGGAGGTATGGAGCAGTACTTC. It encodes CASWKAGGMEQYF.

On this clonotype: With a much larger clone just one base away, this may be a read error. The conserved phenylalanine or tryptophan is not found at the CDR3 terminus, so this likely reflects a read error. The chain recombines TRBV12-3 or TRBV12-4 with TRBJ2-1; 13 bases agree with TRBD2. The CDR3 consists of 17 residues. The junction had 5 bases not matched to a gene; V was cut back by 6 bases and J by 0 bases. CDR3 residues: CASSSGLAGSSYNEQFL. The CDR3 region has the DNA TGTGCCAGCAGCTCGGGACTAGCGGGAAGCTCCTACAATGAGCAGTTCCTC.

Only a few counts were recorded for this clonotype. At one of its ends the junction is not consistent with the germline gene, which may arise from a read error. The rearrangement links TRBV11-3 to TRBJ2-1; possible D gene TRBD1, 5 bases. Germline CDR1 is SGHNT and CDR2 is YENEEA. The CDR3 contains 13 residues. CDR3 sequence reads: CASSLGDSNERFF. In DNA, the CDR3 is TGCGCCAGCAGCTTAGGAGACAGTAATGAGCGGTTCTTC.

This clonotype has a count of ten or more. The rearrangement joins TRBV28 to TRBJ1-4; D unresolved. The V end lost 6 bases, the J end lost 2 bases, and 7 bases lay between the germline ends. The CDR3 runs 13 residues. Germline CDR1 is MDHEN and CDR2 is SYDVKM. This CDR3 is CASRVSTNEKLFF. CDR3 coding DNA: TGTGCCAGCAGGGTCAGCACTAATGAAAAACTGTTTTTT.

Details on this clonotype: A read error is possible here, since a much larger clone lies one base away. The chain combines TRBV14 with TRBJ2-1; D uncertain. The CDR3 is 14 amino acids. From germline, CDR1 is SGHDN and CDR2 FVKESK. CDR3 bases: TGTGCCAGCAGCCCTGTGCAGGAATACAATGAGAAGTTCTTC. Protein sequence: CASSPVQEYNEKFF.

This clonotype was counted once. The rearrangement links TRBV12-3 or TRBV12-4 to TRBJ1-5, with a weak D call TRBD1 (6 bases). CDR3 size: 17 residues. The ends were cut back, 3 bases at V and 0 bases at J, with 15 bases in the middle. This CDR3 is CASSFSGARYSNQPQHF. In nucleotides, the CDR3 is TGTGCCAGCAGTTTTTCGGGGGCGAGGTATAGCAATCAGCCCCAGCATTTT.